A selection of T cell receptor beta chains follows, all from one sample in a study of blood T cell repertoires in COVID-19. The assay was immunoSEQ multiplex PCR, and TCRdb's table has in-frame clones only and misses some. The sample lists approximately 70,000 clones, approximately 77% seen once, with approximately 0.83% in the top ten. Sequencing input: peripheral blood. These receptor sequences come from a woman in her sixties or seventies with acute or convalescent COVID-19. Both conserved end residues are part of each CDR3. Fields, in order: clone size, D gene, V gene, J gene, CDR3 DNA, CDR3 protein. A D gene is named only where the DNA matches it firmly. Expanded clones get a size class; other rows say once, few or many, or leave the size out.

abundance: -; d_gene: -; v_gene: TRBV18; j_gene: TRBJ1-3; CDR3nt: TGTGCCAGCTCACACCCCAGTGGTGGGCGCTCCTGGGGAAACACCATATATTTT; CDR3aa: CASSHPSGGRSWGNTIYF
abundance: once; d_gene: TRBD1; v_gene: TRBV9; j_gene: TRBJ2-3; CDR3nt: TGTGCCAGCAGCTCCCGGACAGGGTTTAGCACAGATACGCAGTATTTT; CDR3aa: CASSSRTGFSTDTQYF
abundance: -; d_gene: -; v_gene: TRBV5-1; j_gene: TRBJ1-1; CDR3nt: TGCGCCAGCAGCTTGCCCCAGGCGAACACTGAAGCTTTCTTT; CDR3aa: CASSLPQANTEAFF
abundance: -; d_gene: -; v_gene: TRBV7-2; j_gene: TRBJ2-1; CDR3nt: TGTGCCAGCAGCTTAGCTGCGGGCAATGAGCAGTTCTTC; CDR3aa: CASSLAAGNEQFF
abundance: -; d_gene: TRBD1; v_gene: TRBV5-6; j_gene: TRBJ1-2; CDR3nt: TGTGCCAGCAGCCCGGGACAGCAGGAATATGGCTACACCTTC; CDR3aa: CASSPGQQEYGYTF
abundance: -; d_gene: TRBD1; v_gene: TRBV7-9; j_gene: TRBJ2-7; CDR3nt: TGTGCCAGCAGCCCCGTGGGACAGGGCGTTATCTACGAGCAGTACTTC; CDR3aa: CASSPVGQGVIYEQYF
abundance: -; d_gene: -; v_gene: TRBV9; j_gene: TRBJ2-5; CDR3nt: TGTGCCAGCAGCGTATCTCGGGGATATGAGACCCAGTACTTC; CDR3aa: CASSVSRGYETQYF
abundance: -; d_gene: TRBD1; v_gene: TRBV5-1; j_gene: TRBJ1-1; CDR3nt: TGCGCCAGCAGCCTCAGGGGGCGAGGCACTGAAGCTTTCTTT; CDR3aa: CASSLRGRGTEAFF
abundance: -; d_gene: TRBD2; v_gene: TRBV23-1; j_gene: TRBJ2-1; CDR3nt: TGCGCCAGTCCCTTGGGGGGAGGGGAATACAATGAGCAGTTCTTC; CDR3aa: CASPLGGGEYNEQFF
abundance: -; d_gene: TRBD2; v_gene: TRBV24-1; j_gene: TRBJ2-1; CDR3nt: TGTGCCACCAGTGACCCTGGGCGGGGGTTGAATGAGCAGTTCTTC; CDR3aa: CATSDPGRGLNEQFF
abundance: -; d_gene: TRBD2; v_gene: TRBV3-1/TRBV3-2; j_gene: TRBJ2-5; CDR3nt: TGTGCCAGCAGCCAAGGGGCACTAGCGGGAGAGGGGGAGACCCAGTACTTC; CDR3aa: CASSQGALAGEGETQYF
abundance: -; d_gene: TRBD1; v_gene: TRBV27; j_gene: TRBJ1-5; CDR3nt: TGTGCCAGCAGCCGACAGGGAGCTCAGCCCCAGCATTTT; CDR3aa: CASSRQGAQPQHF
abundance: -; d_gene: TRBD1; v_gene: TRBV6-5; j_gene: TRBJ2-3; CDR3nt: TGTGCCAGCAGCGGACAGGGGACGTACACAGATACGCAGTATTTT; CDR3aa: CASSGQGTYTDTQYF
abundance: -; d_gene: -; v_gene: TRBV2; j_gene: TRBJ1-6; CDR3nt: TGTGCCAGTTTGGGCCGGGACACTTATTCACCCCTCCACTTT; CDR3aa: CASLGRDTYSPLHF
abundance: -; d_gene: -; v_gene: TRBV6-5; j_gene: TRBJ2-7; CDR3nt: TGTGCCAGCAGGCCTTTACAGGGCAGGTACGAGCAGTACTTC; CDR3aa: CASRPLQGRYEQYF
abundance: -; d_gene: -; v_gene: TRBV20-1; j_gene: TRBJ2-1; CDR3nt: TGCAGTGCTGCAGGGGTGTCGGAGCAGTTCTTC; CDR3aa: CSAAGVSEQFF
abundance: -; d_gene: TRBD1; v_gene: TRBV29-1; j_gene: TRBJ2-7; CDR3nt: TGCAGCGTTGTATTGAGTCTGACAGGGAATCCCGAGCAGTACTTC; CDR3aa: CSVVLSLTGNPEQYF
abundance: once; d_gene: TRBD1; v_gene: TRBV7-9; j_gene: TRBJ2-7; CDR3nt: TGTGCCAGCAGCTTAATGGACAGGGGGGGCTACGAGCAGTACTTC; CDR3aa: CASSLMDRGGYEQYF
abundance: -; d_gene: -; v_gene: TRBV5-4; j_gene: TRBJ2-3; CDR3nt: TGTGCCAGCAGCTTGGATATAGTAACGGCAGATACGCAGTATTTT; CDR3aa: CASSLDIVTADTQYF
abundance: once; d_gene: -; v_gene: TRBV19; j_gene: TRBJ1-5; CDR3nt: TGTGCCAGTAGTATAGCCCAGGGAAGCAATCAGCCCCAGCATTTT; CDR3aa: CASSIAQGSNQPQHF
abundance: -; d_gene: -; v_gene: TRBV7-2; j_gene: TRBJ2-6; CDR3nt: TGTGCCAGCAGCCCGACCCTGGCGGGCTCTGGGGCCAACGTCCTGACTTTC; CDR3aa: CASSPTLAGSGANVLTF
abundance: -; d_gene: -; v_gene: TRBV10-3; j_gene: TRBJ2-7; CDR3nt: TGTGCCATCAGTGTGGTTAGCGGTCCAGGGCACGAGCAGTACTTC; CDR3aa: CAISVVSGPGHEQYF
abundance: -; d_gene: -; v_gene: TRBV11-2; j_gene: TRBJ2-3; CDR3nt: TGTGCCAGCAGCCCTACTAGCACCGGGGATACGCAGTATTTT; CDR3aa: CASSPTSTGDTQYF
abundance: once; d_gene: TRBD1; v_gene: TRBV7-2; j_gene: TRBJ2-7; CDR3nt: TGTGCCAGCAGCACGGGACAGGGGCCCTACGAGCAGTACTTC; CDR3aa: CASSTGQGPYEQYF
abundance: -; d_gene: TRBD2; v_gene: TRBV11-2; j_gene: TRBJ2-5; CDR3nt: TGTGCCAGCAGCTTAGTCTCGGCTAGCGGGGAGACCCAGTACTTC; CDR3aa: CASSLVSASGETQYF
abundance: once; d_gene: -; v_gene: TRBV6-6; j_gene: TRBJ2-3; CDR3nt: TGTGCCAGCGCCACAGTTACCGACACAGATACGCAGTATTTT; CDR3aa: CASATVTDTDTQYF
abundance: few; d_gene: TRBD1; v_gene: TRBV4-1; j_gene: TRBJ1-4; CDR3nt: TGCGCCAGCAGCCAAGTAAGCGGGACAGGGGGAAATGAAAAACTGTTTTTT; CDR3aa: CASSQVSGTGGNEKLFF
abundance: -; d_gene: TRBD1; v_gene: TRBV9; j_gene: TRBJ2-2; CDR3nt: TGTGCCAGCAGTGACAGGGCCGACACCGGGGAGCTGTTTTTT; CDR3aa: CASSDRADTGELFF
abundance: -; d_gene: TRBD2; v_gene: TRBV9; j_gene: TRBJ2-7; CDR3nt: TGTGCCAGCAGCCCCCGGGACCCCGGGGGGTACGAGCAGTACTTC; CDR3aa: CASSPRDPGGYEQYF
abundance: -; d_gene: TRBD1; v_gene: TRBV30; j_gene: TRBJ1-4; CDR3nt: TGTGCCTGGGGGACAGGGGCGCGGGAAAAACTGTTTTTT; CDR3aa: CAWGTGAREKLFF
abundance: -; d_gene: TRBD1; v_gene: TRBV19; j_gene: TRBJ1-5; CDR3nt: TGTGCCAGTAGTATATCTGGGACAGGCGGCAATCAGCCCCAGCATTTT; CDR3aa: CASSISGTGGNQPQHF
abundance: -; d_gene: TRBD1; v_gene: TRBV6-5; j_gene: TRBJ1-1; CDR3nt: TGTGCCAGCAGAGCCGGGACAGGGTTGCGGGCTTTCTTT; CDR3aa: CASRAGTGLRAFF
abundance: -; d_gene: TRBD2; v_gene: TRBV18; j_gene: TRBJ2-3; CDR3nt: TGTGCCAGCTCACCTCTTCCGCTAGCGGGAGCAGATACGCAGTATTTT; CDR3aa: CASSPLPLAGADTQYF
abundance: once; d_gene: -; v_gene: TRBV5-4; j_gene: TRBJ2-5; CDR3nt: TGTGCCAGCAGCTTGGTACAAGAGACCCAGTACTTC; CDR3aa: CASSLVQETQYF
abundance: few; d_gene: -; v_gene: TRBV7-3; j_gene: TRBJ2-1; CDR3nt: TGTGCCAGCAGCTTAACCCGAGCGGACTACAATGAGCAGTTCTTC; CDR3aa: CASSLTRADYNEQFF
abundance: once; d_gene: -; v_gene: TRBV27; j_gene: TRBJ1-4; CDR3nt: TGTGCCAGCAGTTTAAGCGGGGAAAAACTGTTTTTT; CDR3aa: CASSLSGEKLFF
abundance: once; d_gene: -; v_gene: TRBV9; j_gene: TRBJ2-2; CDR3nt: TGTGCCAGCAGCTCAAGGTTGGAGGGGTTCATCTCCGGGGAGCTGTTTTTT; CDR3aa: CASSSRLEGFISGELFF
abundance: -; d_gene: -; v_gene: TRBV29-1; j_gene: TRBJ1-1; CDR3nt: TGCAGCGTTGTGAGTCAGGGGCCATTGAACACTGAAGCTTTCTTT; CDR3aa: CSVVSQGPLNTEAFF
abundance: medium-sized; d_gene: TRBD1; v_gene: TRBV2; j_gene: TRBJ1-6; CDR3nt: TGTGCCAGCACTGGACAGGGGAATTCACCCCTCCACTTT; CDR3aa: CASTGQGNSPLHF
abundance: -; d_gene: -; v_gene: TRBV28; j_gene: TRBJ2-7; CDR3nt: TGTGCCAGCAGTTCCCTTGCGGGCAAATACGAGCAGTACTTC; CDR3aa: CASSSLAGKYEQYF
abundance: -; d_gene: TRBD1; v_gene: TRBV19; j_gene: TRBJ1-5; CDR3nt: TGTGCCAGTAGTATAAGACGGGACAGGGACTCTCAGCCCCAGCATTTT; CDR3aa: CASSIRRDRDSQPQHF
abundance: -; d_gene: TRBD2; v_gene: TRBV4-1; j_gene: TRBJ2-3; CDR3nt: TGCGCCAGCAGCCAAGGCTCCGCTAGCGGGAGGACAGATACGCAGTATTTT; CDR3aa: CASSQGSASGRTDTQYF
abundance: -; d_gene: TRBD1; v_gene: TRBV6-5; j_gene: TRBJ2-1; CDR3nt: TGTGCCAGCGGCCTTTCGGGACAGGGTAAGAATGAGCAGTTCTTC; CDR3aa: CASGLSGQGKNEQFF
abundance: -; d_gene: TRBD1; v_gene: TRBV19; j_gene: TRBJ1-5; CDR3nt: TGTGCCAGTGGAACGACAGGGTTAAGCAATCAGCCCCAGCATTTT; CDR3aa: CASGTTGLSNQPQHF
abundance: -; d_gene: -; v_gene: TRBV24-1; j_gene: TRBJ2-1; CDR3nt: TGTGCCACCAGTGGCAGGGTGGGTGAGCAGTTCTTC; CDR3aa: CATSGRVGEQFF
abundance: -; d_gene: -; v_gene: TRBV5-6; j_gene: TRBJ1-1; CDR3nt: TGTGCCAGCAGCTTTCGAGGAACAGGCCCAAGAGAAGCTTTCTTT; CDR3aa: CASSFRGTGPREAFF
abundance: -; d_gene: -; v_gene: TRBV12-3/TRBV12-4; j_gene: TRBJ1-2; CDR3nt: TGTGCCAGCCAAGCCCGGGGAGGCTACACCTTC; CDR3aa: CASQARGGYTF
abundance: -; d_gene: TRBD1; v_gene: TRBV11-3; j_gene: TRBJ2-1; CDR3nt: TGTGCCAGCAGCCAAAGGGACAGGAAAATAATTAATGAGCAGTTCTTC; CDR3aa: CASSQRDRKIINEQFF
abundance: -; d_gene: TRBD2; v_gene: TRBV28; j_gene: TRBJ2-1; CDR3nt: TGTGCCAGCAGTCAAAAACTAGCGGGGTACAATGAGCAGTTCTTC; CDR3aa: CASSQKLAGYNEQFF
abundance: -; d_gene: -; v_gene: TRBV14; j_gene: TRBJ2-7; CDR3nt: TGTGCCAGCAGCCAAGGGGTGGGACTTGAAGAGTACTTC; CDR3aa: CASSQGVGLEEYF
abundance: -; d_gene: TRBD2; v_gene: TRBV27; j_gene: TRBJ2-3; CDR3nt: TGTGCCAGCAAGGGTAGCGGGCCGTCGTATACGCAGTATTTT; CDR3aa: CASKGSGPSYTQYF
abundance: once; d_gene: TRBD1; v_gene: TRBV5-1; j_gene: TRBJ1-2; CDR3nt: TGCGCCAGCAGCTTAACGGGACAGGAGGGCTATGGCTACACCTTC; CDR3aa: CASSLTGQEGYGYTF